These 28 T cell receptor beta chains share one sample of origin, sequenced in a study of response to subunit inactivated influenza vaccine. TCRdb re-called the RT-PCR reads with MiXCR, one entry per CDR3 protein. The data contain 610,000 or so distinct CDR3 sequences, about 14% of them seen just once; the ten biggest clones take up roughly 11%. The sample consisted of PBMCs from blood, taken 11 to 12 days after vaccination. The receptors were sampled from a man in his forties or fifties who received an inactivated influenza vaccine.

Ten or more counts support this clonotype. The CDR3 nucleotides are TGTGCCAGCAGAGAACCCGGGGGCGAGCAGTACTTC. It is translated as CASREPGGEQYF. This chain uses TRBV12-3 or TRBV12-4 with TRBJ2-7, with D tentatively TRBD2 (6 bases). V lost 6 bases, J lost 6 bases, and 12 bases lay in between. This CDR3 has 12 amino acids.

The chain uses TRBV27 and TRBJ1-4, with D possibly matching TRBD1 (5 bases). From germline, CDR1 is MNHEY and CDR2 SMNVEV (reference sequence). Trimming removed 5 bases at V and 2 bases at J, with 12 bases between. This CDR3 region has 15 residues. The CDR3 DNA follows: TGTGCCAGCAGTCTGACAGTCTCCACTAATGAAAAACTGTTTTTT. Translation gives CASSLTVSTNEKLFF.

This clonotype was counted ten times or more. This chain uses TRBV28 with TRBJ2-5; D is unresolved. The CDR3 length is 13 residues. With 5 bases removed from V and 5 bases from J, the gap between germline ends came to 12 bases. The germline V gene encodes CDR1 MDHEN and CDR2 SYDVKM. The DNA for the CDR3 is TGTGCCAGCAGTACCTTAGGGTGGGAGACCCAGTACTTC. Protein sequence: CASSTLGWETQYF.

The chain employs TRBV6-5 and TRBJ1-1; 7 bases align to TRBD1. V trimming: 0 bases; J trimming: 0 bases; junction bases outside the gene matches: 10. The CDR3 consists of 18 residues. Germline CDR1 reads MNHEY; CDR2 reads SVGAGI. For the CDR3, the DNA is TGTGCCAGCAGTTACTCTTCCCCCTGGGACAGCGTGAACACTGAAGCTTTCTTT. Protein: CASSYSSPWDSVNTEAFF.

This clonotype was recorded a few times. The chain employs TRBV7-9 and TRBJ1-1; D unclear. The germline gives CDR1 SEHNR, CDR2 FQNEAQ (reference sequence). V was pared by 5 bases and J by 6 bases, with 7 bases between. The CDR3 spans 11 residues. CDR3 nucleotides: TGTGCCAGCAGCCCCGGGCCTGAAGCTTTCTTT. Encoded protein: CASSPGPEAFF.

The rearrangement joins TRBV20-1 to TRBJ2-5; D is uncertain. Trimming took off 1 base at V and 5 bases at J, with 8 bases between the two ends. There are 12 residues in the CDR3. Germline CDR1 reads DFQATT; CDR2 reads SNEGSKA (reference sequence). CDR3 loop: CSARGFEETQYF. The CDR3 DNA is TGCAGTGCTAGAGGATTTGAGGAGACCCAGTACTTC.

The chain joins TRBV20-1 to TRBJ2-4; D ambiguous. The germline V gene has CDR1 DFQATT and CDR2 SNEGSKA (reference sequence). This CDR3 has 13 residues. Trimming took 3 bases from V and 6 from J, leaving 12 bases between them. CDR3 sequence (DNA): TGCAGTGCTAGGGGCCTTGGCGTAAACATTCAGTACTTC. This sequence encodes CSARGLGVNIQYF.

This clonotype was seen a few times. The gene calls are TRBV6-1 and TRBJ2-3, with D uncertain. V lost 10 bases, J lost 2 bases, and 13 bases lay in between. CDR3 length: 13 residues. Germline V gene data show CDR1 as MNHNS and CDR2 as SASEGT. For the CDR3, the DNA is TGTGCCACCAGGACGCGACTCACAGATACGCAGTATTTT. The encoded protein is CATRTRLTDTQYF.

This clonotype was picked up a small number of times. V gene TRBV12-3 or TRBV12-4 combines with J gene TRBJ2-2; 9 bases align to TRBD2. V lost 8 bases to trimming and J lost 2 bases; unmatched junction nucleotides: 9. There are 16 residues in the CDR3. DNA of the CDR3: TGTGCCAGCGTTTTAGCGGGGGACGCTAACACCGGGGAGCTGTTTTTT. This codes for CASVLAGDANTGELFF.

This clonotype turned up a few times. The V and J genes are TRBV5-5 and TRBJ2-5; D not resolved. V was cut by 4 bases and J by 1 base, with 8 bases left in between. Germline CDR1 and CDR2: SGHKS and YYEKEE (reference sequence). The CDR3 has 13 amino acids. The CDR3 region is CASSRTFQETQYF. The CDR3, as DNA: TGTGCCAGCAGCCGGACCTTCCAAGAGACCCAGTACTTC.

The chain links TRBV18 to TRBJ1-1, with 7 bases identical to TRBD1. The CDR3 runs to 15 residues. The germline V gene has CDR1 KGHSH and CDR2 LQKENI. V shed 3 bases, J shed 2 bases, and the junction held 6 bases outside the gene matches. Written as DNA, the CDR3 is TGTGCCAGCTCACCCCGACAGGGTTTTAACACTGAAGCTTTCTTT. Amino acids: CASSPRQGFNTEAFF.

CDR3 DNA sequence: TGTGCCAGCAGCGCGAGGCGGTTTCGGGAGGACATTCAGTACTTC. Its translation: CASSARRFREDIQYF. This chain joins TRBV6-2 or TRBV6-3 and TRBJ2-4, with TRBD2 matching over 7 bases. The CDR3 covers 15 residues. Unmatched junction bases numbered 13, after V lost 6 bases and J lost 8 bases. CDR1 is MNHEY and CDR2 is SVGEGT in the germline V gene.

The chain links TRBV6-4 to TRBJ2-2; no reliable D call. CDR3 size: 13 residues. Germline lookup yields CDR1 MRHNA and CDR2 SNTAGT. Trimming took 6 bases from V and 3 from J, leaving 8 bases between them. CDR3: CASRRSHTGELFF. CDR3 DNA sequence: TGTGCCAGCAGGAGAAGTCACACCGGGGAGCTGTTTTTT.

CDR3 residues: CASSLRDRSNYGYTF. Written as DNA, the CDR3 is TGTGCCAGCAGCCTCCGGGACAGATCTAACTATGGCTACACCTTC. The chain links TRBV7-2 to TRBJ1-2; the match to TRBD1 covers 7 bases. Germline CDR1 reads SGHTA; CDR2 reads FQGNSA. The CDR3 runs 15 residues. V was clipped by 5 bases and J by 0 bases; unmatched bases: 6. The full variable domain, completed using reference TRBV7-2 and TRBJ1-2, is GAGVSQSPSNKVTEKGKDVELRCDPISGHTALYWYRQSLGQGLEFLIYFQGNSAPDKSGLPSDRFSAERTGGSVSTLTIQRTQQEDSAVYLCASSLRDRSNYGYTFGSGTRLTVV.

This clonotype has only a few counts. J is TRBJ2-7 and V is TRBV30; D remains unclear. V was cut by 2 bases and J by 0 bases, with 8 bases left in between. The CDR3 spans 13 residues. Germline lookup yields CDR1 GTSNPN and CDR2 SVGIG (reference sequence). CDR3 sequence (DNA): TGTGCCTGGAGTCGACGCCTCTCCTACGAGCAGTACTTC. Translated, it gives CAWSRRLSYEQYF.

In this sample, this clonotype turned up many times. The V gene is TRBV12-3 or TRBV12-4, the J gene TRBJ2-7; D uncertain. Trimming took 3 bases from V and 6 from J, leaving 12 bases between them. This CDR3 has 13 residues. For the CDR3, the DNA is TGTGCCAGCAGTTTTGGTCACCTCTTCGAGCAGTACTTC. Translated: CASSFGHLFEQYF.

V and J are TRBV6-5 and TRBJ2-5; D perhaps matches TRBD2 (6 bases). The germline V gene encodes CDR1 MNHEY and CDR2 SVGAGI. The CDR3 contains 14 residues. Trimming left V 0 bases short and J 5 bases short, with 10 bases between. The CDR3 DNA is TGTGCCAGCAGTTACTCGTTTGGGGGGGAGACCCAGTACTTC. It encodes CASSYSFGGETQYF.

This clonotype was seen only a few times. The CDR3 coding sequence is TGCGCCAGTGCCGAGGGGGCCGGGGAGCAGTTCTTC. Protein: CASAEGAGEQFF. The rearrangement uses TRBV5-1 and TRBJ2-1; 7 bases line up with TRBD1. The CDR3 runs 12 residues. CDR1 and CDR2 from the germline V gene are SGHRS and YFSETQ. The trim removed 8 bases at V and 10 bases at J, leaving 9 bases unmatched.

This clonotype was found a few times. This chain joins TRBV24-1 and TRBJ2-3, with TRBD1 matching over 7 bases. The V and J ends lost 5 bases and 4 bases, in that order; junction bases with no gene match: 11. CDR1 is KGHDR, CDR2 SFDVKD, per germline. The CDR3 runs to 16 residues. The CDR3 spells CATSGTGDHSPDTQYF. The CDR3 DNA reads as TGTGCCACCAGTGGGACAGGAGACCACTCGCCAGATACGCAGTATTTT.

This clonotype has a handful of counts. The gene calls are TRBV5-1 and TRBJ2-5, with TRBD2 matching 10 bases. This CDR3 contains 16 residues. Per germline, CDR1 SGHRS and CDR2 YFSETQ. Trimming at V came to 3 bases and at J to 5 bases, leaving 10 bases not matched to a gene. The CDR3, as DNA: TGCGCCAGCAGCTCCGTAGGGGGGACTAGCGCTGAGACCCAGTACTTC. Its protein is CASSSVGGTSAETQYF.

This clonotype was seen many times. This rearrangement joins TRBV11-2 to TRBJ2-3; D is possibly TRBD2 (5 bases). The CDR3 totals 18 residues. Trimming shortened V by 1 base and J by 0 bases, and 17 bases separated the two germline ends. From germline, CDR1 is SGHAT and CDR2 FQNNGV. The DNA of the CDR3 is TGTGCCAGCAGCTTAGTATTCTCCAGCGGCCAAAGCACAGATACGCAGTATTTT. This encodes CASSLVFSSGQSTDTQYF.

This clonotype was detected ten times or more. The chain combines TRBV6-5 with TRBJ2-5, with TRBD2 as a possible D gene (6 bases). The CDR3 covers 15 residues. Looked up from germline, CDR1 is MNHEY and CDR2 is SVGAGI. The V end was cut by 0 bases, the J end by 4 bases, with 12 bases between. The CDR3 region has the DNA TGTGCCAGCAGTTACTCGGAGGGCCCTCTAGAGACCCAGTACTTC. Its protein product is CASSYSEGPLETQYF.

V and J are TRBV4-1 and TRBJ1-1; 8 nucleotides match TRBD1. The CDR3 has 14 residues. The germline V gene has CDR1 MGHRA and CDR2 YSYEKL. The V gene end was trimmed by 4 bases and the J gene end by 8 bases; junction bases not matched to a gene: 9. The CDR3 DNA sequence: TGCGCCAGCAGCCGGACAGGGTTGACGGGGGAAGCTTTCTTT. This gives the protein CASSRTGLTGEAFF.

This clonotype was counted only a few times. The chain has TRBV7-3 and TRBJ2-1; no clear D. The CDR3 is 12 amino acids. Deletions cut 4 bases from V and 10 bases from J, with 11 bases between. Germline V lookup: CDR1 SGHTA, CDR2 FQGTGA. CDR3 DNA: TGTGCCAGCAGCTCCAATGTAGAGGAGCAGTTCTTC. Translation gives CASSSNVEEQFF.

The sample holds a few counts of this clonotype. V and J are TRBV10-3 and TRBJ1-5, with D perhaps TRBD1 (5 bases). There are 14 residues in the CDR3. Trimming removed 3 bases at V and 4 bases at J, with 10 bases between. Germline assignment: CDR1 ENHRY and CDR2 SYGVKD. CDR3 DNA sequence: TGTGCCATCAGTGATTCTGGGGGGAATCAGCCCCAGCATTTT. Protein: CAISDSGGNQPQHF.

The chain links TRBV30 to TRBJ1-5; 10 nucleotides agree with TRBD1. This CDR3 has 14 residues. V lost 2 bases and J lost 7; bases outside the gene matches: 5. Germline CDR1 is GTSNPN and CDR2 is SVGIG (reference sequence). CDR3 in amino acids: CAWSPTGGGQPQHF. The CDR3 DNA reads as TGTGCCTGGAGTCCGACAGGGGGCGGCCAGCCCCAGCATTTT.

This CDR3 is CAIRDRQETQYF. For the CDR3, the DNA is TGTGCCATCAGGGATCGTCAAGAGACCCAGTACTTC. The chain joins TRBV10-3 to TRBJ2-5, with D unclear. The CDR3 runs 12 residues. Germline V lookup: CDR1 ENHRY, CDR2 SYGVKD. V shed 6 bases and J shed 2 bases, with 7 bases lying between them.

The gene calls are TRBV29-1 and TRBJ2-3; unclear D gene. CDR1 SQVTM and CDR2 ANQGSEA come from the germline V gene. This CDR3 is 12 amino acids long. The germline V and J ends were trimmed by 4 bases and 2 bases, with 7 bases remaining between them. CDR3: CSVVRTTDTQYF. CDR3 sequence (DNA): TGCAGCGTTGTACGGACCACAGATACGCAGTATTTT.